This T cell receptor (beta chain) came from a study of human T cells and chemical hapten exposure. Original methodology: From about 20,000 to 690,000 TCRs were found per sample, with a median of roughly 89,000. TCRdb reprocessed the RACE reads with MiXCR, giving one entry per CDR3 protein. It is TCRdb's table, rather than the study itself, that gives the V and J calls and clone size. The repertoire holds 80,000 to 95,000 distinct CDR3 sequences, around 10% seen once, with around 2.2% in the top ten. Germline lookup yields CDR1 SGHRS and CDR2 YFSETQ. After removal of 1 base from V and 4 bases from J, the junction contained 2 bases not matched to a gene. The CDR3 is 15 amino acids. Time point here: patch test 2, 6 weeks after DPC sensitization. Treatment in this sample: therapeutic diphenylcyclopropenone sensitization with weekly scalp DPC. Ahead of each patch test application, blood was drawn. Patients had alopecia, were aged 18 to 70, and were not pregnant.

The sequence came from a middle-aged man with alopecia areata. Some clones in this sample may be carry-over from other donors' samples. The chain couples TRBV5-1 to TRBJ1-5; 10 positions match TRBD1. The specimen comprised whole blood, sampled in connection with sensitization to the hapten diphenylcyclopropenone (DPC). CDR3 in DNA: TGCGCCAGCAGCTTGTTGGGACAGGGGAATCAGCCCCAGCATTTT. Translating gives CASSLLGQGNQPQHF.